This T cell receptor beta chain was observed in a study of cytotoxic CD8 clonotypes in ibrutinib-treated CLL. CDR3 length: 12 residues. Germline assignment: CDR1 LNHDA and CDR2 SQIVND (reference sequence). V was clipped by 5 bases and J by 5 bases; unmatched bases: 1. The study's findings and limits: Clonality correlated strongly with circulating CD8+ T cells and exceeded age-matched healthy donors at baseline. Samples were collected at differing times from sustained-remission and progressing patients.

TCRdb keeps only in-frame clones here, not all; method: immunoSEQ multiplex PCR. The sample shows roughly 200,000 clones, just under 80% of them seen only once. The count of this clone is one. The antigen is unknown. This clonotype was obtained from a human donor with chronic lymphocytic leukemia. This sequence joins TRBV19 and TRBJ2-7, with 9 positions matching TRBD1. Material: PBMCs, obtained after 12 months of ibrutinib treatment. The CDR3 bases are TGTGCCAGTAGTCGACAGGGGGACGAGCAGTACTTC. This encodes CASSRQGDEQYF.